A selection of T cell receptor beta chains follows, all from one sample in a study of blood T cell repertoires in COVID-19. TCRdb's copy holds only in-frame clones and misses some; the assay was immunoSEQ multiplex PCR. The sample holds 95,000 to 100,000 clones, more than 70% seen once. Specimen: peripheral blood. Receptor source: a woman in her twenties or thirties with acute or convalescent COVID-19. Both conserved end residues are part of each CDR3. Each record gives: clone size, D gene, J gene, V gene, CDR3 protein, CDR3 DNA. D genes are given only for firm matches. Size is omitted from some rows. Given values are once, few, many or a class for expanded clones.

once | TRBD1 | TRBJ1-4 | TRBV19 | CASSIDLFGQGEKLFF | TGTGCCAGTAGTATAGATCTATTTGGACAGGGTGAAAAACTGTTTTTT
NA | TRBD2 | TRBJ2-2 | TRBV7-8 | CASSSLPRLAGGQTGELFF | TGTGCCAGCAGCTCCCTGCCCCGACTAGCGGGGGGTCAAACCGGGGAGCTGTTTTTT
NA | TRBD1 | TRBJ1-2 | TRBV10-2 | CASSEPRTGDGYTF | TGCGCCAGCAGTGAGCCCCGGACAGGGGATGGCTACACCTTC
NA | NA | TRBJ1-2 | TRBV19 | CASSIDWRDGYTF | TGTGCCAGTAGTATAGACTGGCGGGATGGCTACACCTTC
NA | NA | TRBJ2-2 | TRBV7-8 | CASSLKDRSTGELFF | TGTGCCAGCAGCTTAAAGGACAGAAGCACCGGGGAGCTGTTTTTT
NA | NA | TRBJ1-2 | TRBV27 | CASSPGWGSGNYGYTF | TGTGCCAGCAGTCCCGGGTGGGGCAGTGGTAACTATGGCTACACCTTC
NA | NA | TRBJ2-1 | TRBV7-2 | CASSLWDNLGNEQFF | TGTGCCAGCAGCTTATGGGACAATTTAGGAAATGAGCAGTTCTTC
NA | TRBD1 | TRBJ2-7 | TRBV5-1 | CAKRLHRGRSYEQYF | TGCGCCAAGCGACTACACAGGGGGAGGTCCTACGAGCAGTACTTC
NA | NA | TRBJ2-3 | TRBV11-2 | CASSYRLGTDTQYF | TGTGCCAGCAGTTACCGACTTGGCACAGATACGCAGTATTTT
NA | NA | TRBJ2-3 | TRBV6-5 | CASSSPGTSDTQYF | TGTGCCAGCAGTTCCCCGGGGACTTCAGATACGCAGTATTTT
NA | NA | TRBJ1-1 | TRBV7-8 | CASSSPGPGTEAFF | TGTGCCAGCAGCTCCCCAGGGCCTGGCACTGAAGCTTTCTTT
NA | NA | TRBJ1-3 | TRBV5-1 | CASSGGGSGNTIYF | TGCGCCAGCAGCGGCGGGGGATCTGGAAACACCATATATTTT
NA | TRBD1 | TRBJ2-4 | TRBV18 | CASSPGRTGQRGNIQYF | TGTGCCAGCTCACCAGGAAGGACAGGCCAAAGGGGGAACATTCAGTACTTC
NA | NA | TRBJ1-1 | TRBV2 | CASSEYGEAFF | TGTGCCAGCAGTGAATACGGTGAAGCTTTCTTT
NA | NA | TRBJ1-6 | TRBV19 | CASSVALGGRNNSPLHF | TGTGCCAGTAGCGTTGCTCTTGGAGGTCGTAACAATTCACCCCTCCACTTT
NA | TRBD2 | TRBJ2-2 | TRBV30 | CAWSPGGGGELFF | TGTGCCTGGAGTCCGGGGGGAGGCGGGGAGCTGTTTTTT
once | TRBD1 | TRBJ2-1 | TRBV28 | CASSGTGQGMIYNEQFF | TGTGCCAGCAGTGGCACGGGACAGGGGATGATCTACAATGAGCAGTTCTTC
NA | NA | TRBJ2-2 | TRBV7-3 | CASSSGGATGELFF | TGTGCCAGCAGCTCAGGAGGGGCCACCGGGGAGCTGTTTTTT
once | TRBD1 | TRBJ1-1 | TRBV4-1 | CASSPDRGRGTEAFF | TGCGCCAGCAGCCCCGACAGGGGGCGCGGTACTGAAGCTTTCTTT
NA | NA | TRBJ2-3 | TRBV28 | CASSLGGLRTDTQYF | TGTGCCAGCAGTCTAGGAGGGCTTCGCACAGATACGCAGTATTTT
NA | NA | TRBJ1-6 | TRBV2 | CASSEQGIRSPLHF | TGTGCCAGCAGTGAACAGGGGATAAGATCACCCCTCCACTTT
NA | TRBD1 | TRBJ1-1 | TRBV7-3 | CASSLDRMNTEAFF | TGTGCCAGCAGCTTGGACAGGATGAACACTGAAGCTTTCTTT
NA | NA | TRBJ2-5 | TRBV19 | CASSSGQTQYF | TGTGCCAGTAGTAGCGGGCAGACCCAGTACTTC
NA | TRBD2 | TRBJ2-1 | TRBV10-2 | CASMGTLAGGAEQFF | TGCGCCAGCATGGGGACTCTAGCGGGGGGCGCTGAGCAGTTCTTC
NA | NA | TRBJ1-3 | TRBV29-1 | CSVEQGNTIYF | TGCAGCGTTGAACAGGGAAACACCATATATTTT
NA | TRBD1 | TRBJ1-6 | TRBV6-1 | CASREDRGQYNSPLHF | TGTGCCAGCAGGGAAGACAGGGGGCAATATAATTCACCCCTCCACTTT
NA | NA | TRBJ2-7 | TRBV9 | CASSPRAPKAYEQYF | TGTGCCAGCAGCCCGAGGGCCCCGAAGGCCTACGAGCAGTACTTC
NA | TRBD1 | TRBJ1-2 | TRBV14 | CASSPGQGLYGYTF | TGTGCCAGCAGCCCAGGACAGGGCCTTTATGGCTACACCTTC
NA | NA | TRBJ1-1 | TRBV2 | CASSERGRVNTEAFF | TGTGCCAGCAGTGAAAGGGGCAGGGTGAACACTGAAGCTTTCTTT
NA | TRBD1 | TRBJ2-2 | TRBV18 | CASSPFEGADSTGELFF | TGTGCCAGCTCACCCTTCGAGGGGGCAGATAGCACCGGGGAGCTGTTTTTT
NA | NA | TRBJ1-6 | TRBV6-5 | CASSRDIFYNSPLHF | TGTGCCAGCAGCCGGGACATATTCTATAATTCACCCCTCCACTTT